The 6 T cell receptor beta chains below all came from one sample that was sequenced in a study of CD8+ T cells in alopecia areata. RNA extraction was followed by reverse transcription into cDNA, which acted as the sequencing template. Assay used: immunoSEQ multiplex PCR; TCRdb lists only in-frame clones, some missing. The data show roughly 200,000 clones, with approximately 53% seen just once and under 5% held by the top ten. The specimen was CD8+ T cells sorted from blood. The receptor set was obtained from a human donor in good health.

The V call is TRBV29-1, the J call TRBJ2-7; 8 positions agree with TRBD1. Trimming removed 6 bases from V and 2 bases from J; junction bases left unmatched: 9. Germline V CDR1 and CDR2: SQVTM, ANQGSEA. This CDR3 has 14 residues. CDR3 in amino acids: CSVAPGQGAYEQYF. As DNA, the CDR3 is TGCAGCGTGGCCCCTGGACAGGGAGCCTACGAGCAGTACTTC.

The rearrangement joins TRBV5-1 to TRBJ1-2; the D is unclear. This CDR3 has 14 amino acids. Germline loops: CDR1 SGHRS, CDR2 YFSETQ. V lost 0 bases to trimming and J lost 4 bases, with 10 bases between them. CDR3 nucleotides: TGCGCCAGCAGCTTGGGTGACTACTCCTATGGCTACACCTTC. It yields the protein CASSLGDYSYGYTF.

The chain employs TRBV2 and TRBJ2-7, with a weak D call TRBD1 (6 bases). From germline, CDR1 is SNHLY and CDR2 FYNNEI. The V end was cut by 7 bases, the J end by 2 bases, with 21 bases between. CDR3 size: 16 residues. The CDR3 sequence is CASMGEGVTQPYEQYF. The CDR3 coding sequence is TGTGCCAGCATGGGAGAGGGGGTCACGCAACCCTACGAGCAGTACTTC.

This clone was counted between two and nine times. The chain combines TRBV5-1 with TRBJ1-1; D call uncertain. Trimming shortened V by 0 bases and J by 2 bases, and 14 bases separated the two germline ends. The CDR3 spans 16 residues. Germline V lookup: CDR1 SGHRS, CDR2 YFSETQ. The CDR3 bases are TGCGCCAGCAGCTTGGTAGGCAGTGGGCTTAACACTGAAGCTTTCTTT. It encodes CASSLVGSGLNTEAFF. The complete variable domain, with remaining parts taken from reference TRBV5-1 and TRBJ1-1, reads KAGVTQTPRYLIKTRGQQVTLSCSPISGHRSVSWYQQTPGQGLQFLFEYFSETQRNKGNFPGRFSGRQFSNSRSEMNVSTLELGDSALYLCASSLVGSGLNTEAFFGQGTRLTVV.

This clone has just a few counts. The chain has TRBV10-2 and TRBJ2-2; D gene uncertain. CDR3 size: 14 residues. Germline-derived CDR1 and CDR2 are WSHSY and SAAADI. V lost 3 bases, J lost 6 bases, and 11 bases lay in between. The CDR3 nucleotides read TGCGCCAGCAGTGATTTTGCTGTGGCCGGGGAGCTGTTTTTT. Translation gives CASSDFAVAGELFF.

The gene calls are TRBV2 and TRBJ2-5; D is possibly TRBD1 or TRBD2 (6 bases each). In germline, CDR1 is SNHLY, CDR2 FYNNEI. This CDR3 contains 15 residues. The V and J ends lost 7 bases and 2 bases respectively, with 17 bases between them. CDR3 DNA sequence: TGTGCCAGCACCCAATCTCGGGGGCGGCAAGAGACCCAGTACTTC. Translation: CASTQSRGRQETQYF.